This entry concerns a single TCR beta chain. This sample stems from a study of shared T cell receptors in the human thymus. V was pared by 5 bases and J by 2 bases, with 16 bases of the junction left unmatched. Germline-derived CDR1 and CDR2 are MNHEY and SMNVEV (reference sequence). This CDR3 is built from 19 residues. Some clones are missing from TCRdb's copy, which holds only in-frame ones; the method was immunoSEQ multiplex PCR. Seen here are some 640,000 clones, about 89% observed once, and the top ten hold just under 0.0095%. These same data were also listed under a study on human thymus T cells. From that second work: Resections that were taken during corrective heart surgery supplied the thymus tissue.

This receptor was taken from a boy under two years old with a congenital heart defect. The rearrangement links TRBV27 to TRBJ2-7, with TRBD2 matching 12 bases. The sequencing input was thymocytes. The CDR3 here is CASSDGGAGASGRAYEQYF. In DNA, the CDR3 is TGTGCCAGCAGTGATGGGGGAGCAGGAGCTAGCGGGAGGGCCTACGAGCAGTACTTC.